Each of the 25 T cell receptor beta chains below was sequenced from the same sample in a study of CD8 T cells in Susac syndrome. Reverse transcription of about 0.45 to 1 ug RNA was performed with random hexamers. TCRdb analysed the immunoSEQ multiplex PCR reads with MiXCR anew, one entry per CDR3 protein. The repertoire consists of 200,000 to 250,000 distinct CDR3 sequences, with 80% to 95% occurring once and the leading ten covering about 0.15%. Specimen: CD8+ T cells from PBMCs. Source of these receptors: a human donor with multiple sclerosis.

The CDR3 reads CASSQDPDSASEQFF. The CDR3 DNA sequence: TGTGCCAGCAGCCAGGACCCGGACTCAGCCAGTGAGCAGTTCTTC. The V call is TRBV3-1, the J call TRBJ2-1; D might be TRBD2 (5 bases). V was trimmed by 3 bases and J by 9 bases, leaving 18 bases between them. Germline-derived CDR1 and CDR2 are LGHDT and YNNKEL (reference sequence). The CDR3 runs to 15 residues.

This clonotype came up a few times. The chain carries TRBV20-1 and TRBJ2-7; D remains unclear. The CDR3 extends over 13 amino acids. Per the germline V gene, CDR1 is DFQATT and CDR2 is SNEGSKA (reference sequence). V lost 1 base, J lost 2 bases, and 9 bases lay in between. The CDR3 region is CSARGPLTYEQYF. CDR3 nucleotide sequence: TGCAGTGCTAGAGGTCCCCTTACCTACGAGCAGTACTTC.

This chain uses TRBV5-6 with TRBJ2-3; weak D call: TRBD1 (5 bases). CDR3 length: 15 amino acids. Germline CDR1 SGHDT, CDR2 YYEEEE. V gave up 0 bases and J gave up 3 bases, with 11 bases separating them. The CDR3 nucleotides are TGTGCCAGCAGCTTGGAAGGGGTTAGAACAGATACGCAGTATTTT. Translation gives CASSLEGVRTDTQYF.

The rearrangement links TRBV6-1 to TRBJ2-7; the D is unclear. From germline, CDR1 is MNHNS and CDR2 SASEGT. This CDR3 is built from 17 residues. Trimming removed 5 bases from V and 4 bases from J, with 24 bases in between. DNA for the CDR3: TGTGCCAGCAGTCCCTCTACGTTACACCATACGAGGTACGAGCAGTACTTC. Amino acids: CASSPSTLHHTRYEQYF.

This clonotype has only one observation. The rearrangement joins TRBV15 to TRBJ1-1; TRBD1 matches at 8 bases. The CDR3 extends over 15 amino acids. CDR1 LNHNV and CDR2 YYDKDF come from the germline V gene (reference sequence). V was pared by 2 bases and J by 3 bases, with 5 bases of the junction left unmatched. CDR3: CATSRTGTGYTEAFF. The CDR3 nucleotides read TGTGCCACCAGCAGAACCGGGACAGGCTACACTGAAGCTTTCTTT.

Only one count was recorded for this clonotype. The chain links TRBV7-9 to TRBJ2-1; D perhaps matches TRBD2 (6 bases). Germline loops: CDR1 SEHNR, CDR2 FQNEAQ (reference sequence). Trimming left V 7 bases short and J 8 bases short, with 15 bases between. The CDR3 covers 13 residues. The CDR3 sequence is CASTRRAEDEQFF. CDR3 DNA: TGTGCCAGCACGCGGAGGGCCGAGGATGAGCAGTTCTTC.

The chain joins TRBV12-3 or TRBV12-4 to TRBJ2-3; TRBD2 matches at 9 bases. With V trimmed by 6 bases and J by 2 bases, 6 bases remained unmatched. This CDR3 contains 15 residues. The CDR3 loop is CASRGAGGPTDTQYF. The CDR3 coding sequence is TGTGCCAGCAGGGGAGCGGGAGGTCCCACAGATACGCAGTATTTT.

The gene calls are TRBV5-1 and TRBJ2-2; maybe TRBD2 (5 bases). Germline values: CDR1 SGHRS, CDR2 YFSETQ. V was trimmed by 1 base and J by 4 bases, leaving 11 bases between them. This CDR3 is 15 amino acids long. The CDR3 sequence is CASSLSGIVTGELFF. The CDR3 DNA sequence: TGCGCCAGCAGCTTGTCGGGGATAGTCACCGGGGAGCTGTTTTTT.

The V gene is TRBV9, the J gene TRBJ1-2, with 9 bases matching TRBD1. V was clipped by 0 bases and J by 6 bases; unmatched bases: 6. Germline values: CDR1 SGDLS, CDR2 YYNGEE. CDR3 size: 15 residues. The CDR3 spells CASSVGWDREDGYTF. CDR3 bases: TGTGCCAGCAGCGTAGGTTGGGACAGGGAAGATGGCTACACCTTC. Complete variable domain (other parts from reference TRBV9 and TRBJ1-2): DSGVTQTPKHLITATGQRVTLRCSPRSGDLSVYWYQQSLDQGLQFLIQYYNGEERAKGNILERFSAQQFPDLHSELNLSSLELGDSALYFCASSVGWDREDGYTFGSGTRLTVV.

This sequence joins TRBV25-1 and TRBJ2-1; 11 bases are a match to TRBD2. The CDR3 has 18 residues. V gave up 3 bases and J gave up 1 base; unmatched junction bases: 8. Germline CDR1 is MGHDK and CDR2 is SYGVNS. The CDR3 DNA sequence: TGTGCCAGCAGTGACCAACTAGCGGGAGTGGGATCCTACAATGAGCAGTTCTTC. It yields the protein CASSDQLAGVGSYNEQFF.

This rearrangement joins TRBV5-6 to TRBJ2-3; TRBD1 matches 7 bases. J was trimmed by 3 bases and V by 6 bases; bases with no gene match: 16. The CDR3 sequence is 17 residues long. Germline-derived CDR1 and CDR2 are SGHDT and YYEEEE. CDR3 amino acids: CASTLSQGVGLTDTQYF. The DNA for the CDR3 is TGTGCCAGCACCTTAAGCCAGGGGGTTGGTTTGACAGATACGCAGTATTTT.

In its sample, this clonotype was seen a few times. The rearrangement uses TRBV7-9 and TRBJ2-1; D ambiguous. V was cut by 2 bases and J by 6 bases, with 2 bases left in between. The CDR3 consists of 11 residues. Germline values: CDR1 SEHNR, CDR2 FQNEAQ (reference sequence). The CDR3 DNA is TGTGCCAGCAGCTTACCCAATGAGCAGTTCTTC. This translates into CASSLPNEQFF.

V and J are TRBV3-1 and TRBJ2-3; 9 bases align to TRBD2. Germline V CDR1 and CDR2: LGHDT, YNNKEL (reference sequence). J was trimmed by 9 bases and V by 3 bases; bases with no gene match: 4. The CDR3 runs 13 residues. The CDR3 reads CASSQGGLATQYF. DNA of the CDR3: TGTGCCAGCAGCCAGGGGGGACTAGCAACGCAGTATTTT.

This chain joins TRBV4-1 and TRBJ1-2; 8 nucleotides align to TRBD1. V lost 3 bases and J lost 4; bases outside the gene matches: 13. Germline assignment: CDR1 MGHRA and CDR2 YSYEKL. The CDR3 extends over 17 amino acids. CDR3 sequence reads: CASSQNTGTGSPYGYTF. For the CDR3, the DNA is TGCGCCAGCAGCCAGAATACCGGGACAGGATCCCCCTATGGCTACACCTTC.

CDR3 coding DNA: TGTGCCAGCAGCTTGGACCAAGGCGGATTGGAAAAACTGTTTTTT. Residues: CASSLDQGGLEKLFF. The genes are TRBV5-4 and TRBJ1-4; D unresolved. Germline V gene data show CDR1 as SGHNT and CDR2 as YYREEE (reference sequence). The germline V and J ends were trimmed by 0 bases and 8 bases, with 14 bases remaining between them. This CDR3 has 15 amino acids.

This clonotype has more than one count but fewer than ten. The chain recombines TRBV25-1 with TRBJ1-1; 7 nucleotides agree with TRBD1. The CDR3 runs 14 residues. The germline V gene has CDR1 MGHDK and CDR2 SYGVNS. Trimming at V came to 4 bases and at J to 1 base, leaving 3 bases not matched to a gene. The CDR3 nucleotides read TGTGCCAGCAGTGTTGGGACAGCGAACACTGAAGCTTTCTTT. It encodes CASSVGTANTEAFF.

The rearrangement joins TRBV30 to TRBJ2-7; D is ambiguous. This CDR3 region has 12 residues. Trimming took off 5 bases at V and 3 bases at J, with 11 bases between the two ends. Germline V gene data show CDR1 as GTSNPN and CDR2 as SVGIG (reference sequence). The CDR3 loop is CAWLTDGYEQYF. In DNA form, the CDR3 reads TGTGCCTGGCTCACCGACGGCTACGAGCAGTACTTC.

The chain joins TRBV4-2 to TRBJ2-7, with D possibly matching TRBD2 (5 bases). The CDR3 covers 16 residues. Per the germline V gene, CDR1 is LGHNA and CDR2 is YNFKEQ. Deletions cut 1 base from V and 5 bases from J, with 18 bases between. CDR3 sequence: CASSQGSWEINHEQYF. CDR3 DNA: TGTGCCAGCAGCCAAGGGTCGTGGGAGATAAATCACGAGCAGTACTTC.

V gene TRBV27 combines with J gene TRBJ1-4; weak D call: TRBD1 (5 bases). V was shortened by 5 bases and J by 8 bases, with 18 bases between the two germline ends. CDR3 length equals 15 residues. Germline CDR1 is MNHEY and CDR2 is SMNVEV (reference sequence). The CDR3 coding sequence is TGTGCCAGCAGTCCGCAGCAGGGAGGAGGGGAAAAACTGTTTTTT. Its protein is CASSPQQGGGEKLFF. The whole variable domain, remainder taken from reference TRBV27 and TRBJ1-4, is EAQVTQNPRYLITVTGKKLTVTCSQNMNHEYMSWYRQDPGLGLRQIYYSMNVEVTDKGDVPEGYKVSRKEKRNFPLILESPSPNQTSLYFCASSPQQGGGEKLFFGSGTQLSVL.

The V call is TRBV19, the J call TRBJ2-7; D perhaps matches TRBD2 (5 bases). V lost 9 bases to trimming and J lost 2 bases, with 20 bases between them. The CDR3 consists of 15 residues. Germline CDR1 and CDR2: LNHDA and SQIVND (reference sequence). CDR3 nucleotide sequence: TGTGCCAGCAAGGATCCCCTCGGGGATCCCTACGAGCAGTACTTC. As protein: CASKDPLGDPYEQYF.

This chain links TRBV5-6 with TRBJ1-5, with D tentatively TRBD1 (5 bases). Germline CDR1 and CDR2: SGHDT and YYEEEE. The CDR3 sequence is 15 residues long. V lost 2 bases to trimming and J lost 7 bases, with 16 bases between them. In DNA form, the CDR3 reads TGTGCCAGCAGCTTTGGTGGGGGGGTAGGGCAGCCCCAGCATTTT. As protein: CASSFGGGVGQPQHF.

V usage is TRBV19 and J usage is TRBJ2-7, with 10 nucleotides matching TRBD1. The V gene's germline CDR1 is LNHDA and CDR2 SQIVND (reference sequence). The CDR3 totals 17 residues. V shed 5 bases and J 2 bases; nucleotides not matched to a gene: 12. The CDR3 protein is CASSAPGDRGSPYEQYF. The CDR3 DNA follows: TGTGCCAGTAGTGCTCCGGGGGACAGGGGTTCCCCCTACGAGCAGTACTTC.

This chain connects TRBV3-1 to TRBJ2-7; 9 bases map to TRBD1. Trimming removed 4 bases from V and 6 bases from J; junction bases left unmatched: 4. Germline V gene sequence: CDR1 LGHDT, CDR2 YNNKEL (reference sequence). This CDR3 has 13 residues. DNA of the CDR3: TGTGCCAGCAGCCCACAGGGGGCTTTCGAGCAGTACTTC. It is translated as CASSPQGAFEQYF.

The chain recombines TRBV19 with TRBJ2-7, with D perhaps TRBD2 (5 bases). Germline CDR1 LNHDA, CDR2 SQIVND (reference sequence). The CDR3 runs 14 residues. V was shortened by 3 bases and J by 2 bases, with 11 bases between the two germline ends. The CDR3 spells CASSIEGAPYEQYF. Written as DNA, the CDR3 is TGTGCCAGTAGTATCGAGGGAGCTCCCTACGAGCAGTACTTC.

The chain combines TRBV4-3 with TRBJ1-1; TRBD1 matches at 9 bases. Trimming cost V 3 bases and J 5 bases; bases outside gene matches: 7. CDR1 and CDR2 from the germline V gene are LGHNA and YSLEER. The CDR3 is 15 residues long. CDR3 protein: CASSQTTGGWTEAFF. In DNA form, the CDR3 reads TGCGCCAGCAGCCAGACGACAGGGGGGTGGACTGAAGCTTTCTTT.